This is a list of T cell receptor beta chains from one sample in a study of Graves' ophthalmopathy and Graves' hyperthyroidism. TCRdb re-called the multiplex PCR reads through MiXCR, storing one row per CDR3 protein. This table has 260,000 or so distinct CDR3 sequences, about 46% appearing once. Sequencing was carried out using peripheral blood. The receptor set was obtained from an adult man with Graves' ophthalmopathy. The CDR3 runs from the conserved cysteine through the conserved F or W. Fields, in order: V gene, D gene, clone size, J gene, CDR3 protein, CDR3 DNA. The D gene is left open where the match is weak. The size of a clone is reported for some rows only, either as once, few or many, or as a class for expanded clones.

>TRBV9|TRBD2|NA|TRBJ2-2
CASSQEGGGIGELFF
TGTGCCAGCAGCCAAGAAGGCGGGGGAATCGGGGAGCTGTTTTTT
>TRBV5-1|NA|few|TRBJ2-6
CASSPNGDGANVLTF
TGCGCCAGCAGCCCGAACGGTGATGGGGCCAACGTCCTGACTTTC
>TRBV20-1|TRBD2|NA|TRBJ2-7
CSAASSGAHYEQYF
TGCAGTGCAGCATCTAGCGGGGCCCACTACGAGCAGTACTTC
>TRBV7-8|TRBD1|NA|TRBJ1-1
CASSYRGHGTEAFF
TGTGCCAGCAGCTACAGGGGGCACGGCACTGAAGCTTTCTTT
>TRBV20-1|NA|NA|TRBJ1-1
CSARKTGLNTEAFF
TGCAGTGCTCGTAAAACAGGGTTGAACACTGAAGCTTTCTTT
>TRBV9|NA|NA|TRBJ1-6
CASSVAPHF
TGTGCCAGCAGCGTAGCCCCCCACTTT
>TRBV7-9|NA|NA|TRBJ2-5
CASSYWETQYF
TGTGCCAGCAGCTACTGGGAGACCCAGTACTTC
>TRBV27|NA|NA|TRBJ1-1
CASRRIVNTEAFF
TGTGCCAGCAGACGGATCGTGAACACTGAAGCTTTCTTT
>TRBV29-1|NA|NA|TRBJ2-3
CSVEATDTQYF
TGCAGCGTTGAGGCCACAGATACGCAGTATTTT
>TRBV12-3/TRBV12-4|TRBD1|NA|TRBJ1-2
CASRDNRDSYGYTF
TGTGCCAGCAGGGACAACCGGGACAGCTATGGCTACACCTTC
>TRBV9|TRBD1|few|TRBJ1-5
CASSAQTGIGQPQHF
TGTGCCAGCAGCGCCCAGACAGGGATCGGTCAGCCCCAGCATTTT
>TRBV2|TRBD1|NA|TRBJ2-2
CASSVEGAHTGELFF
TGTGCCAGCAGTGTCGAGGGGGCTCACACCGGGGAGCTGTTTTTT
>TRBV7-2|TRBD2|NA|TRBJ2-3
CASSLHGSGVTQYF
TGTGCCAGCAGCTTACATGGAAGCGGGGTAACGCAGTATTTT
>TRBV5-1|NA|NA|TRBJ1-1
CASSFQGRTEAFF
TGCGCCAGCAGCTTTCAGGGACGCACTGAAGCTTTCTTT
>TRBV7-9|TRBD1|NA|TRBJ1-2
CASSQTGGQGSYGYTF
TGTGCCAGCAGCCAAACCGGGGGACAGGGGAGTTATGGCTACACCTTC
>TRBV5-1|NA|NA|TRBJ1-5
CASSSIPGALIHF
TGCGCCAGCAGCTCTATCCCGGGGGCCCTCATACATTTT
>TRBV20-1|NA|NA|TRBJ1-1
CSARDRGRAATEAFF
TGTAGTGCTAGAGATCGGGGCAGGGCGGCGACTGAAGCTTTCTTT
>TRBV9|TRBD2|NA|TRBJ2-7
CASSPSPSGNYEQYF
TGTGCCAGCAGCCCCTCCCCTAGCGGAAACTACGAGCAGTACTTC
>TRBV20-1|TRBD1|few|TRBJ2-7
CSALRDRVEEQYF
TGCAGTGCACTCCGGGACAGGGTCGAAGAGCAGTACTTC
>TRBV20-1|NA|few|TRBJ2-5
CSARPEGTQYF
TGCAGTGCCCGACCAGAGGGGACCCAGTACTTC
>TRBV19|NA|NA|TRBJ1-2
CASSYLRETKNYGYTF
TGTGCCAGTAGTTACTTACGGGAGACAAAGAACTATGGCTACACCTTC
>TRBV29-1|TRBD1|many|TRBJ1-2
CSVGGTATYGYTF
TGCAGCGTTGGAGGGACAGCCACTTATGGCTACACCTTC
>TRBV10-3|NA|many|TRBJ1-2
CASSLNYGYTF
TGTGCCAGCAGCCTGAACTATGGCTACACCTTC
>TRBV10-2|TRBD1|NA|TRBJ1-6
CASEGQGAIHHF
TGTGCCAGCGAGGGACAGGGGGCGATCCACCACTTT
>TRBV28|NA|many|TRBJ1-6
CASSGNSPLHF
TGTGCCAGTTCCGGAAATTCACCCCTCCACTTT
>TRBV2|NA|NA|TRBJ2-7
CASSEIPREQYF
TGTGCCAGCAGCGAGATTCCTAGGGAGCAGTACTTC
>TRBV7-9|TRBD1|few|TRBJ2-7
CASSLEGGAPNEQYF
TGTGCCAGCAGCTTAGAAGGGGGCGCGCCGAACGAGCAGTACTTC
>TRBV19|TRBD1|NA|TRBJ2-7
CASSMSGQGASYEQYF
TGTGCCAGTAGTATGAGTGGACAGGGGGCTTCCTACGAGCAGTACTTC
>TRBV19|NA|few|TRBJ1-2
CASSTTGTAVGMNYGYTF
TGTGCCAGTAGTACCACCGGGACCGCGGTTGGTATGAACTATGGCTACACCTTC
>TRBV7-2|NA|few|TRBJ2-5
CASSQDWRAETQYF
TGTGCCAGCAGCCAGGACTGGAGGGCAGAGACCCAGTACTTC
>TRBV20-1|TRBD1|NA|TRBJ2-7
CSARTGRASYEQYF
TGCAGTGCTAGGACAGGGAGAGCTTCCTACGAGCAGTACTTC
>TRBV25-1|TRBD1|many|TRBJ1-6
CASSGQGLNSPLHF
TGTGCCAGCAGTGGACAGGGTTTGAATTCACCCCTCCACTTT
>TRBV5-1|NA|NA|TRBJ2-2
CASSPGTSFTGELFF
TGCGCCAGCAGTCCCGGGACAAGCTTCACCGGGGAGCTGTTTTTT
>TRBV4-1|NA|NA|TRBJ2-5
CASSQASQGGGTQYF
TGCGCCAGCAGCCAAGCTAGTCAGGGAGGAGGGACCCAGTACTTC
>TRBV7-9|NA|NA|TRBJ1-2
CASSPRGGGYTF
TGTGCCAGCAGCCCGCGTGGGGGCGGCTACACCTTC
>TRBV6-1|TRBD2|NA|TRBJ2-7
CASSGTRAEQYF
TGTGCCAGCAGTGGGACTAGAGCCGAGCAGTACTTC
>TRBV4-3|TRBD1|NA|TRBJ2-7
CASSQARDSYEQYF
TGCGCCAGCAGCCAAGCCCGGGACAGCTACGAGCAGTACTTC
>TRBV19|NA|NA|TRBJ1-1
CASSSRYYEAFF
TGTGCCAGTAGTTCCAGGTACTATGAAGCTTTCTTT
>TRBV5-6|NA|NA|TRBJ2-7
CASSLGVGSRAYEQYF
TGTGCCAGCAGCTTGGGAGTCGGATCGAGGGCCTACGAGCAGTACTTC
>TRBV6-1|TRBD1|few|TRBJ1-5
CASTLDRGPQPQHF
TGTGCCAGCACCCTAGACAGGGGGCCACAGCCCCAGCATTTT
>TRBV2|NA|NA|TRBJ1-5
CASSQEDSNQPQHF
TGTGCCAGCAGTCAGGAAGATAGCAATCAGCCCCAGCATTTT
>TRBV7-3|TRBD1|few|TRBJ2-2
CASSRDRDTGELFF
TGTGCCAGCAGCCGCGACAGGGACACCGGGGAGCTGTTTTTT
>TRBV10-1|TRBD1|NA|TRBJ2-1
CASSEGDRGNEQFF
TGCGCCAGCAGTGAGGGGGACAGGGGGAATGAGCAGTTCTTC
>TRBV29-1|NA|NA|TRBJ2-2
CSVLGGTTDTGELFF
TGCAGCGTTTTAGGGGGGACCACGGACACCGGGGAGCTGTTTTTT
>TRBV5-1|NA|NA|TRBJ1-4
CASGRTNEKLFF
TGCGCCAGCGGTAGGACAAATGAAAAACTGTTTTTT
>TRBV7-8|TRBD1|NA|TRBJ1-4
CASSSGDRGFGEKLFF
TGTGCCAGCAGCTCGGGGGACAGGGGATTCGGAGAAAAACTGTTTTTT
>TRBV19|NA|NA|TRBJ2-6
CASSMRGFGFSGANVLTF
TGTGCCAGTAGTATGAGGGGCTTTGGCTTTTCTGGGGCCAACGTCCTGACTTTC
>TRBV19|TRBD1|NA|TRBJ2-5
CASSTGQGGTTQYF
TGTGCCAGTAGTACAGGACAGGGGGGGACGACCCAGTACTTC
>TRBV5-4|TRBD1|few|TRBJ1-4
CASRSTGGHEKLFF
TGTGCCAGCAGGTCAACAGGGGGCCACGAAAAACTGTTTTTT
>TRBV20-1|NA|NA|TRBJ1-2
CSGRPWGSYGYTF
TGCAGTGGTAGACCTTGGGGCAGCTATGGCTACACCTTC
>TRBV7-2|TRBD2|few|TRBJ2-2
CASSKGLATGELFF
TGTGCCAGCAGCAAGGGACTAGCAACCGGGGAGCTGTTTTTT
>TRBV6-5|NA|NA|TRBJ1-2
CASSYRQLYGYTF
TGTGCCAGCAGTTACCGGCAGCTCTATGGCTACACCTTC